This T cell receptor (beta chain) was profiled in a study of T cells in Graves' hyperthyroidism and ophthalmopathy. There were TCR beta CDR3 regions amplified from RNA transcripts. First-round RT-PCR targeting the TCR CDR3 was performed with the HTBI primer set. One entry per CDR3 protein, called by TCRdb with MiXCR from the multiplex PCR reads. The data contain about 690,000 distinct CDR3 sequences, around a sixth of them singletons. The CDR3 consists of 14 residues. Looked up from germline, CDR1 is WSHSY and CDR2 is SAAADI. With 8 bases removed from V and 1 base from J, the gap between germline ends came to 15 bases.

The rearrangement uses TRBV10-2 and TRBJ2-7; possibly TRBD2 for D (5 bases). The receptor's source is a man in his fifties with Graves' hyperthyroidism. The sequenced sample consisted of blood. CDR3 in DNA: TGCGCCAGCTACCCCCCAGGACTGTCCTACGAGCAGTACTTC. Translated: CASYPPGLSYEQYF.